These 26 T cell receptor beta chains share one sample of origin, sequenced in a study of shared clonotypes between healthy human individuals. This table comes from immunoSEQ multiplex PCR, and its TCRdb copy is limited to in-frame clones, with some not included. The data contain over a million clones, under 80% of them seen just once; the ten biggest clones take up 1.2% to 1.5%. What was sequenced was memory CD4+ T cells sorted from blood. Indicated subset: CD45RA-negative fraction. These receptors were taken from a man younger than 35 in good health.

As DNA, the CDR3 is TGTGCCAGCAGCTCCAGGGGCGGCTCCTACGAGCAGTACTTC. Its protein product is CASSSRGGSYEQYF. The V gene is TRBV7-2, the J gene TRBJ2-7; a weak D match, TRBD1 (6 bases). Trimming stripped 4 bases from V and 0 bases from J, with 10 bases between. The germline gives CDR1 SGHTA, CDR2 FQGNSA. CDR3 length equals 14 residues.

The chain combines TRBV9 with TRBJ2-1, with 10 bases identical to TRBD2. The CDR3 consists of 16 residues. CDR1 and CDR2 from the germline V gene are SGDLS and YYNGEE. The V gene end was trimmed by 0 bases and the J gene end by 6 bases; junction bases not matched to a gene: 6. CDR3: CASSVVRAGGINEQFF. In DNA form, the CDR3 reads TGTGCCAGCAGCGTAGTACGAGCGGGGGGGATCAATGAGCAGTTCTTC.

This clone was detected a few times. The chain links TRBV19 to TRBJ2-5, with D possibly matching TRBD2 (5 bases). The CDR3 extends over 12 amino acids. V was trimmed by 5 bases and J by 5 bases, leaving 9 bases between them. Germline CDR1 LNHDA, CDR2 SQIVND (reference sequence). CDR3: CASSYPGETQYF. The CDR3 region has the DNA TGTGCCAGTAGTTACCCGGGGGAGACCCAGTACTTC.

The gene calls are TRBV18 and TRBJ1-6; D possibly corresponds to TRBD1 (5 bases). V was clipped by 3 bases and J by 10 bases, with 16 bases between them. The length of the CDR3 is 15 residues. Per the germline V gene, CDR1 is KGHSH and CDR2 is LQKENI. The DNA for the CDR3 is TGTGCCAGCTCACCGGGGACCGTGGAAGTATCACCCCTCCACTTT. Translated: CASSPGTVEVSPLHF.

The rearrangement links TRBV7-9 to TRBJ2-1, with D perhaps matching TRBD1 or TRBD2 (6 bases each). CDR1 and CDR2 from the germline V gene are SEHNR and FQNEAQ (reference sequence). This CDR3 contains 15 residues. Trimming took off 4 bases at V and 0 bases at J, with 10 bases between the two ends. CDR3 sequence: CASSSRGHSYNEQFF. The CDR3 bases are TGTGCCAGCAGCTCCCGGGGGCACTCCTACAATGAGCAGTTCTTC.

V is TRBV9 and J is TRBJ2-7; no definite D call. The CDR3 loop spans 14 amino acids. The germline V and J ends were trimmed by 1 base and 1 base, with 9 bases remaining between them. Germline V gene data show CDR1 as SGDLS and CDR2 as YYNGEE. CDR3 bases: TGTGCCAGCAGCGTACTGAGTACTTCCTACGAGCAGTACTTC. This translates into CASSVLSTSYEQYF.

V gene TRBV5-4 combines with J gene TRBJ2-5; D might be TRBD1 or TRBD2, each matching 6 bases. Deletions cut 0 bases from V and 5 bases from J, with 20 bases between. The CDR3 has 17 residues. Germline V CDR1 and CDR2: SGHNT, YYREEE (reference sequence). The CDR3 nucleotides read TGTGCCAGCAGCTTGGGGCGTAGGGGGGTGAAGGGTGAGACCCAGTACTTC. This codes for CASSLGRRGVKGETQYF.

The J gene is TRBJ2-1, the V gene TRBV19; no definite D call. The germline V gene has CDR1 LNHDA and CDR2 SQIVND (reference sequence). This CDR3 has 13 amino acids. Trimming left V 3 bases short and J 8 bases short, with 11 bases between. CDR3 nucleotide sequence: TGTGCCAGTAGTATCAGGCGGTGGGATGAGCAGTTCTTC. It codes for CASSIRRWDEQFF.

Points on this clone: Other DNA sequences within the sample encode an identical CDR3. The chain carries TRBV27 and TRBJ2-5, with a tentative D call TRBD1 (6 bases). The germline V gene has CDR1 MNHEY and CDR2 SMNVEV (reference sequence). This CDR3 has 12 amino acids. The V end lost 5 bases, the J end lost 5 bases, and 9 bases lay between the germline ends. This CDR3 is CASSPTGETQYF. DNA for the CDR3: TGTGCCAGCAGTCCTACAGGGGAGACCCAGTACTTC.

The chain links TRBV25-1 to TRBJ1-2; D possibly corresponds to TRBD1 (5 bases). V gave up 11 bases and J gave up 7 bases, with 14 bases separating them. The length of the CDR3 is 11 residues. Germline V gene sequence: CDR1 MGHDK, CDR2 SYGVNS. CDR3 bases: TGTGCCGCTTCGGGGGGGTTTGGCTACACCTTC. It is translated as CAASGGFGYTF.

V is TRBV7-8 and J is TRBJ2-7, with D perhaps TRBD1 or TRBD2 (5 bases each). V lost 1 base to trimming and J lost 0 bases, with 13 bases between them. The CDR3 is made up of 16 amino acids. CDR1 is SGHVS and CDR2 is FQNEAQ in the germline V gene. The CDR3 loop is CASSLVGGGYSYEQYF. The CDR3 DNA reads TGTGCCAGCAGCTTAGTAGGTGGGGGATACTCCTACGAGCAGTACTTC.

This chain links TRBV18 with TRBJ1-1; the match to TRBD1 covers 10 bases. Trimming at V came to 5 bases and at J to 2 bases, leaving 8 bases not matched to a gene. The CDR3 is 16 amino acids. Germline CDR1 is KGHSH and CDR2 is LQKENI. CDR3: CASSSGTGVTNTEAFF. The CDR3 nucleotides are TGTGCCAGCTCATCCGGGACAGGGGTGACCAACACTGAAGCTTTCTTT.

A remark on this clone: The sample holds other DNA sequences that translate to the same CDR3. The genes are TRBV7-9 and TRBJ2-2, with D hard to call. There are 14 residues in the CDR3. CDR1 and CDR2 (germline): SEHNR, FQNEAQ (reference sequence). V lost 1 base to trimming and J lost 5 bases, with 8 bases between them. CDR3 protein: CASSLVGGTGELFF. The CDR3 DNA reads TGTGCCAGCAGCTTAGTCGGTGGGACCGGGGAGCTGTTTTTT. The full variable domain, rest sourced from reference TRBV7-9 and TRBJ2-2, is DTGVSQNPRHKITKRGQNVTFRCDPISEHNRLYWYRQTLGQGPEFLTYFQNEAQLEKSRLLSDRFSAERPKGSFSTLEIQRTEQGDSAMYLCASSLVGGTGELFFGEGSRLTVL.

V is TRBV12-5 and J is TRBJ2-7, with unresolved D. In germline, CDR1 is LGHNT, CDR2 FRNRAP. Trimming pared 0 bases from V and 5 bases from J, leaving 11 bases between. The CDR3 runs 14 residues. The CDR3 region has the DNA TGTGCTAGTGGTTTGGTGGGCGGTTCGCACGAGCAGTACTTC. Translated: CASGLVGGSHEQYF.

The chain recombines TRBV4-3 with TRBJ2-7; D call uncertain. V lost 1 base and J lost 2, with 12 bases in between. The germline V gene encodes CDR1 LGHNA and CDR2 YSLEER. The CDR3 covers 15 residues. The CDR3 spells CASSQVNGGPYEQYF. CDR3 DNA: TGCGCCAGCAGCCAAGTTAATGGTGGCCCCTACGAGCAGTACTTC.

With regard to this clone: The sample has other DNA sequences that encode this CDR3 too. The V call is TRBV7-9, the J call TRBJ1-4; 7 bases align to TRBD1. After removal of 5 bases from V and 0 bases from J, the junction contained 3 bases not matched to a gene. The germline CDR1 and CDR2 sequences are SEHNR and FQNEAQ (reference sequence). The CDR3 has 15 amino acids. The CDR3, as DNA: TGTGCCAGCAGCCCTCAGGGGGCAACTAATGAAAAACTGTTTTTT. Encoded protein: CASSPQGATNEKLFF.

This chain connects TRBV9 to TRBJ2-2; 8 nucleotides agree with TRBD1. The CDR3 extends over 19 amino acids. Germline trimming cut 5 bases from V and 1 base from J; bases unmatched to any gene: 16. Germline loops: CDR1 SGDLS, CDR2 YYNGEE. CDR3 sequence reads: CASSFDPSQGAKNTGELFF. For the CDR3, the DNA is TGTGCCAGCAGTTTCGATCCAAGCCAGGGGGCAAAGAACACCGGGGAGCTGTTTTTT.

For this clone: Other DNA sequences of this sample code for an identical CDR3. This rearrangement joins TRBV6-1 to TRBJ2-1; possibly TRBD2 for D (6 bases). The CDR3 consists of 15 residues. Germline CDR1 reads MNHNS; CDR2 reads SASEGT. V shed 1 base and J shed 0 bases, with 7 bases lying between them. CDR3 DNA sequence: TGTGCCAGCAGTGAAGGGACTACCTCCTACAATGAGCAGTTCTTC. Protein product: CASSEGTTSYNEQFF.

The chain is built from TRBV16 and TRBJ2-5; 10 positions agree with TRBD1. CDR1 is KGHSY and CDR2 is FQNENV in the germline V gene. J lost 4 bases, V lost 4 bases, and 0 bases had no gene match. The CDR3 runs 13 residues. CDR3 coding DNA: TGTGCCAGCAGCCGGGACAGGGGAGAGACCCAGTACTTC. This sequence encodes CASSRDRGETQYF.

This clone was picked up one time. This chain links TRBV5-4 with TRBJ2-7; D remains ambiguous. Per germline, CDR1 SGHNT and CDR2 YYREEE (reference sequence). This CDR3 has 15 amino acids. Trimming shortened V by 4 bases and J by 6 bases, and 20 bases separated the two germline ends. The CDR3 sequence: CASSRRDHSAGEQYF. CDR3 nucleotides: TGTGCCAGCAGCCGACGTGACCATTCCGCCGGCGAGCAGTACTTC. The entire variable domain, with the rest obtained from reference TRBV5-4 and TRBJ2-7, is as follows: ETGVTQSPTHLIKTRGQQVTLRCSSQSGHNTVSWYQQALGQGPQFIFQYYREEENGRGNFPPRFSGLQFPNYSSELNVNALELDDSALYLCASSRRDHSAGEQYFGPGTRLTVT.

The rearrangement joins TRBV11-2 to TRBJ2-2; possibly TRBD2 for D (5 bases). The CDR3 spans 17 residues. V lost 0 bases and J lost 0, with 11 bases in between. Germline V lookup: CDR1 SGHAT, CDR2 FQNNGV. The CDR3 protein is CASSLDREAANTGELFF. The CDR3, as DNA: TGTGCCAGCAGCTTAGATCGGGAAGCTGCGAACACCGGGGAGCTGTTTTTT.

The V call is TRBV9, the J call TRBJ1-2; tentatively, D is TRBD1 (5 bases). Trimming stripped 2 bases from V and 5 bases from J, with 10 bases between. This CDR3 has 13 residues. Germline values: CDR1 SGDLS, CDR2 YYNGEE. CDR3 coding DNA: TGTGCCAGCAGCGTTACAGGTCGTTATGGCTACACCTTC. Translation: CASSVTGRYGYTF.

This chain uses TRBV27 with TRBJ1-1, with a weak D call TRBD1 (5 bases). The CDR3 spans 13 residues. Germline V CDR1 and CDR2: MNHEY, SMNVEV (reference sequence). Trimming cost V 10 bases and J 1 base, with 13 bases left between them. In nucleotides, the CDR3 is TGTGCCACTGGGGACCGCGGGAACACTGAAGCTTTCTTT. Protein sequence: CATGDRGNTEAFF.

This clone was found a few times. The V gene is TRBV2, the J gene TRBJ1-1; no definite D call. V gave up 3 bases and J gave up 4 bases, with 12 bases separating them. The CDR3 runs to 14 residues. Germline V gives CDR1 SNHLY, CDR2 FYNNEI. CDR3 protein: CASSDEGGFTEAFF. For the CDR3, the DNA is TGTGCCAGCAGTGACGAAGGAGGTTTCACTGAAGCTTTCTTT.

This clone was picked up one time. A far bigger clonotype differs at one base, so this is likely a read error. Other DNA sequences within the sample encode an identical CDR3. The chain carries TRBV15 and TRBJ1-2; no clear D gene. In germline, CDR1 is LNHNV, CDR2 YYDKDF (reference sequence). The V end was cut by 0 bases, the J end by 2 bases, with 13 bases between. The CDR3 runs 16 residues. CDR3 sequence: CATSRDRVAQNYGYTF. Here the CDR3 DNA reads TGTGCCACCAGCAGAGATCGGGTAGCACAGAACTATGGCTACACCTTC.

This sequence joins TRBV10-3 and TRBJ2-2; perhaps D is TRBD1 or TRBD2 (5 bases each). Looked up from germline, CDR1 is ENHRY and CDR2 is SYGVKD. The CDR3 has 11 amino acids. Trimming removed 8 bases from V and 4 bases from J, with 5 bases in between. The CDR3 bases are TGTGCCATCGGGGGCACCGGGGAGCTGTTTTTT. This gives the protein CAIGGTGELFF.